The next 23 T cell receptor beta chains were all read from a single sample in a study of cytomegalovirus exposure and HLA in healthy donors. The PCR employed 60 Vbeta primers together with 13 Jbeta primers. TCRdb's table, derived via immunoSEQ multiplex PCR, lists solely in-frame clones and lacks some. The sample yields 130,000 or so clones, roughly 86% seen once. The material sequenced was PBMCs. The receptors originated from a middle-aged woman in good health and CMV-seronegative.

The chain recombines TRBV7-2 with TRBJ2-2, with D uncertain. Germline assignment: CDR1 SGHTA and CDR2 FQGNSA. Trimming removed 5 bases from V and 2 bases from J, with 12 bases in between. This CDR3 spans 15 amino acids. CDR3: CASSPPEFNTGELFF. DNA of the CDR3: TGTGCCAGCAGCCCCCCGGAGTTCAACACCGGGGAGCTGTTTTTT.

The chain carries TRBV6-5 and TRBJ2-1; 9 bases line up with TRBD2. The ends lost 0 bases at V and 6 bases at J; junction bases unmatched: 6. The germline CDR1 and CDR2 sequences are MNHEY and SVGAGI. CDR3 length equals 16 residues. The CDR3 loop is CASSYSGVAGANEQFF. CDR3 in DNA: TGTGCCAGCAGTTACTCGGGGGTAGCGGGAGCCAATGAGCAGTTCTTC.

V gene TRBV7-9 combines with J gene TRBJ2-1; tentative D call: TRBD1 (6 bases). The CDR3 loop spans 12 amino acids. Germline lookup yields CDR1 SEHNR and CDR2 FQNEAQ (reference sequence). Trimming pared 6 bases from V and 7 bases from J, leaving 10 bases between. CDR3: CASSTGNNEQFF. CDR3 coding DNA: TGTGCCAGCAGTACAGGGAATAATGAGCAGTTCTTC.

In this sample, this clone turned up once. This chain uses TRBV4-3 with TRBJ2-6, with 9 bases lining up with TRBD2. V shed 1 base and J 0 bases; nucleotides not matched to a gene: 4. The CDR3 spans 18 residues. The germline CDR1 and CDR2 sequences are LGHNA and YSLEER. The CDR3 spells CASSQVISGSSGANVLTF. The CDR3 nucleotides are TGCGCCAGCAGCCAAGTGATTAGCGGGAGCTCTGGGGCCAACGTCCTGACTTTC.

The chain couples TRBV27 to TRBJ1-2; D not certain. Germline CDR1 reads MNHEY; CDR2 reads SMNVEV (reference sequence). The ends were cut back, 3 bases at V and 3 bases at J, with 8 bases in the middle. This CDR3 region has 13 residues. For the CDR3, the DNA is TGTGCCAGCAGTTTCAGTGGCCACTATGGCTACACCTTC. Its translation: CASSFSGHYGYTF.

The V and J genes are TRBV10-3 and TRBJ2-1, with 10 nucleotides matching TRBD2. Germline V lookup: CDR1 ENHRY, CDR2 SYGVKD. With V trimmed by 2 bases and J by 4 bases, 5 bases remained unmatched. The CDR3 spans 16 residues. The CDR3 nucleotides read TGTGCCATCAGTGAGCAACTAGCGGGGACATACAATGAGCAGTTCTTC. Translating it yields CAISEQLAGTYNEQFF.

The chain carries TRBV19 and TRBJ2-3, with 13 bases that match TRBD2. V was pared by 6 bases and J by 0 bases, with 3 bases of the junction left unmatched. The CDR3 spans 16 residues. Germline values: CDR1 LNHDA, CDR2 SQIVND (reference sequence). CDR3 bases: TGTGCCAGTAGCCGACTAGCGGGAGGTAGCACAGATACGCAGTATTTT. Protein sequence: CASSRLAGGSTDTQYF.

V usage is TRBV2 and J usage is TRBJ1-6; D is uncertain. The CDR3 length is 14 residues. CDR1 and CDR2 from the germline V gene are SNHLY and FYNNEI. The germline V and J ends were trimmed by 7 bases and 5 bases, with 12 bases remaining between them. In nucleotides, the CDR3 is TGTGCCAGCACACTAGGACGGAATAATTCACCCCTCCACTTT. This encodes CASTLGRNNSPLHF.

The V and J genes are TRBV5-4 and TRBJ2-1, with a weak D call TRBD2 (5 bases). The CDR3 totals 16 residues. With 2 bases removed from V and 1 base from J, the gap between germline ends came to 13 bases. Germline lookup yields CDR1 SGHNT and CDR2 YYREEE (reference sequence). The CDR3 region has the DNA TGTGCCAGCAGCTTTTCTCGGGAAGGGTCCTACAATGAGCAGTTCTTC. Its protein product is CASSFSREGSYNEQFF.

The rearrangement links TRBV19 to TRBJ2-3; a weak D match, TRBD1 (5 bases). V lost 0 bases and J lost 0, with 19 bases in between. The germline gives CDR1 LNHDA, CDR2 SQIVND (reference sequence). The CDR3 is 19 amino acids. Here the CDR3 reads CASSIDPYTTVGSTDTQYF. DNA for the CDR3: TGTGCCAGTAGTATAGACCCCTATACGACAGTCGGAAGCACAGATACGCAGTATTTT.

For the CDR3, the DNA is TGTGCCAGCAGTTCGACCTTCAGGAGGGCTAACTATGGCTACACCTTC. Encoded protein: CASSSTFRRANYGYTF. V usage is TRBV28 and J usage is TRBJ1-2; D call uncertain. Trimming shortened V by 4 bases and J by 0 bases, and 15 bases separated the two germline ends. The germline gives CDR1 MDHEN, CDR2 SYDVKM. The CDR3 has 16 amino acids.

Only one count was recorded for this clone. The chain employs TRBV5-1 and TRBJ2-5; D remains unclear. The V gene lost 1 base and the J gene lost 2 bases, with 6 bases spanning the gap. The germline V gene encodes CDR1 SGHRS and CDR2 YFSETQ. The CDR3 is 13 amino acids. For the CDR3, the DNA is TGCGCCAGCAGCTTGTTCAGACAAGAGACCCAGTACTTC. Amino acids: CASSLFRQETQYF.

The genes are TRBV4-3 and TRBJ2-7, with TRBD1 matching 8 bases. The V gene end was trimmed by 4 bases and the J gene end by 2 bases; junction bases not matched to a gene: 10. Per the germline V gene, CDR1 is LGHNA and CDR2 is YSLEER. The CDR3 extends over 16 amino acids. The CDR3 loop reads CASSRHIGQGPYEQYF. The CDR3 nucleotides read TGCGCCAGCAGCCGTCACATAGGACAGGGTCCCTACGAGCAGTACTTC.

The genes are TRBV5-1 and TRBJ2-3; a possible D gene is TRBD1 (5 bases). Per the germline V gene, CDR1 is SGHRS and CDR2 is YFSETQ. Trimming shortened V by 4 bases and J by 2 bases, and 8 bases separated the two germline ends. The CDR3 spans 13 residues. Written as DNA, the CDR3 is TGCGCCAGCAGCCAGGGCTACACAGATACGCAGTATTTT. The encoded protein is CASSQGYTDTQYF. The full variable domain, with the rest looked up from reference TRBV5-1 and TRBJ2-3, is KAGVTQTPRYLIKTRGQQVTLSCSPISGHRSVSWYQQTPGQGLQFLFEYFSETQRNKGNFPGRFSGRQFSNSRSEMNVSTLELGDSALYLCASSQGYTDTQYFGPGTRLTVL.

The chain carries TRBV5-1 and TRBJ1-1; tentatively, D is TRBD1 (5 bases). The CDR3 sequence is 16 residues long. From germline, CDR1 is SGHRS and CDR2 YFSETQ. Trimming pared 0 bases from V and 3 bases from J, leaving 15 bases between. The CDR3 DNA follows: TGCGCCAGCAGCTTGGAAGTAGGGGCGGCTTACACTGAAGCTTTCTTT. This sequence encodes CASSLEVGAAYTEAFF.

This rearrangement joins TRBV18 to TRBJ2-3; 7 positions agree with TRBD2. The length of the CDR3 is 16 residues. V was pared by 4 bases and J by 0 bases, with 7 bases of the junction left unmatched. Germline V gene sequence: CDR1 KGHSH, CDR2 LQKENI. Here the CDR3 reads CASSLASGTSTDTQYF. Written as DNA, the CDR3 is TGTGCCAGCTCACTGGCTAGCGGCACTAGCACAGATACGCAGTATTTT.

The gene calls are TRBV10-1 and TRBJ2-5; TRBD1 matches at 8 bases. CDR3 length: 13 residues. Germline V lookup: CDR1 WNHNN, CDR2 SYGVQD (reference sequence). The trim removed 3 bases at V and 4 bases at J, leaving 1 base unmatched. CDR3 loop: CASSDGTGETQYF. The CDR3 DNA reads as TGCGCCAGCAGTGATGGGACAGGAGAGACCCAGTACTTC.

V usage is TRBV5-8 and J usage is TRBJ1-3; D is possibly TRBD1 (6 bases). Trimming removed 4 bases from V and 2 bases from J, with 13 bases in between. Germline V gene data show CDR1 as SGHTS and CDR2 as YDEGEE. CDR3 length: 15 amino acids. As DNA, the CDR3 is TGTGCCAGCAGCCTTACAGGGAAAACTGGAAACACCATATATTTT. It codes for CASSLTGKTGNTIYF.

The V gene is TRBV27, the J gene TRBJ1-4; D may be TRBD1 (5 bases). The V and J ends lost 5 bases and 1 base respectively, with 11 bases between them. CDR1 and CDR2 (germline): MNHEY, SMNVEV (reference sequence). This CDR3 is built from 15 residues. In DNA, the CDR3 is TGTGCCAGCAGTCCCCGGGGGGTAACTAATGAAAAACTGTTTTTT. Translating it yields CASSPRGVTNEKLFF.

The chain combines TRBV30 with TRBJ2-3; D perhaps matches TRBD2 (5 bases). In germline, CDR1 is GTSNPN, CDR2 SVGIG (reference sequence). The V gene lost 4 bases and the J gene lost 6 bases, with 17 bases spanning the gap. This CDR3 is 14 amino acids long. CDR3 bases: TGTGCCTGGATCGCGCGGGCCCAAAAGGATACGCAGTATTTT. It translates to CAWIARAQKDTQYF.

The rearrangement links TRBV7-2 to TRBJ2-1, with 10 bases fitting TRBD2. The length of the CDR3 is 17 residues. Germline lookup yields CDR1 SGHTA and CDR2 FQGNSA. J was trimmed by 3 bases and V by 1 base; bases with no gene match: 6. CDR3 amino acids: CASSLEGTSAIYNEQFF. CDR3 in DNA: TGTGCCAGCAGCTTAGAGGGGACTAGCGCTATCTACAATGAGCAGTTCTTC. Complete variable domain (other parts from reference TRBV7-2 and TRBJ2-1): GAGVSQSPSNKVTEKGKDVELRCDPISGHTALYWYRQSLGQGLEFLIYFQGNSAPDKSGLPSDRFSAERTGGSVSTLTIQRTQQEDSAVYLCASSLEGTSAIYNEQFFGPGTRLTVL.

The genes are TRBV5-1 and TRBJ1-1; TRBD1 aligns across 8 bases. The CDR3 has 14 residues. Germline CDR1 SGHRS, CDR2 YFSETQ. J gave up 6 bases and V 0 bases, and 4 bases lay outside the gene matches. CDR3 nucleotides: TGCGCCAGCAGCTTGGGGACAGGGTTCCCTGAAGCTTTCTTT. This translates into CASSLGTGFPEAFF.

The chain has TRBV27 and TRBJ2-3; no clear D gene. CDR3 size: 14 residues. The germline V gene has CDR1 MNHEY and CDR2 SMNVEV (reference sequence). The V end was cut by 0 bases, the J end by 9 bases, with 13 bases between. CDR3 nucleotides: TGTGCCAGCAGTTTATCATTTGCGGTGGTAACGCAGTATTTT. This sequence encodes CASSLSFAVVTQYF.